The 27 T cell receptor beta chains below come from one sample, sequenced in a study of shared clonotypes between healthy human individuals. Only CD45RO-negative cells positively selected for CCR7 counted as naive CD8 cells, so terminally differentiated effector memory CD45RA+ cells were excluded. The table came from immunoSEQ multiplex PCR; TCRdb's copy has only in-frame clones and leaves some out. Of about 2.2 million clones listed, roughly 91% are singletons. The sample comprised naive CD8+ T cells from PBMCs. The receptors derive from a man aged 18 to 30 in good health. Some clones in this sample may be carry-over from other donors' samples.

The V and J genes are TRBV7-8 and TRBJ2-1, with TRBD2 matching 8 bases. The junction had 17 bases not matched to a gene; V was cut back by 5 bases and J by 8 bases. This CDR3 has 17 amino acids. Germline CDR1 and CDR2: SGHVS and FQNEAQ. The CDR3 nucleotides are TGTGCCAGCAGCCCGACCGGCCTAGCGGGTTATATGGATGAGCAGTTCTTC. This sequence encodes CASSPTGLAGYMDEQFF.

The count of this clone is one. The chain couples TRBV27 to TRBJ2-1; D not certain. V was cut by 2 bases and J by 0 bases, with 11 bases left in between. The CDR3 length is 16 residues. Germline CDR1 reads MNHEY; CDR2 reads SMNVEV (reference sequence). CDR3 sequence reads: CASSLVPASSYNEQFF. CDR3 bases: TGTGCCAGCAGTTTAGTTCCTGCTAGCTCCTACAATGAGCAGTTCTTC.

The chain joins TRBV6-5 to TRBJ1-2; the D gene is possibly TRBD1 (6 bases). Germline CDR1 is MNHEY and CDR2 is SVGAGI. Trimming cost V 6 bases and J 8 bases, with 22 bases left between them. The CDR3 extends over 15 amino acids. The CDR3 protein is CASSPGEGGRSGYTF. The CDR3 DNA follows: TGTGCCAGCAGCCCGGGGGAGGGGGGGCGCTCCGGCTACACCTTC.

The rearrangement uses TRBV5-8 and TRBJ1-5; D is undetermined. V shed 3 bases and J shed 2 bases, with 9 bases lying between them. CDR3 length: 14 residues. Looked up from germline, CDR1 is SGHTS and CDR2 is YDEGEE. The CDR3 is CASSSLAGNQPQHF. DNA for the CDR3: TGTGCCAGCAGCTCCCTGGCAGGCAATCAGCCCCAGCATTTT.

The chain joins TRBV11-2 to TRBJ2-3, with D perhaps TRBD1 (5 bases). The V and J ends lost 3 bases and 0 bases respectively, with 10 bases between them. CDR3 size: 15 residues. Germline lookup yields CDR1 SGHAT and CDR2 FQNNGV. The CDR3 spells CASSFATVSTDTQYF. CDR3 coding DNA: TGTGCCAGCAGCTTCGCGACAGTTAGCACAGATACGCAGTATTTT.

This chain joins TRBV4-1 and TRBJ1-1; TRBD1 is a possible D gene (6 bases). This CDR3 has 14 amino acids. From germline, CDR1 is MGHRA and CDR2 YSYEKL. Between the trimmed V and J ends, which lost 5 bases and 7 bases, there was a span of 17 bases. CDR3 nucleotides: TGCGCCAGCAGCATCAATGGGGGCGTCGGTGAAGCTTTCTTT. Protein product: CASSINGGVGEAFF.

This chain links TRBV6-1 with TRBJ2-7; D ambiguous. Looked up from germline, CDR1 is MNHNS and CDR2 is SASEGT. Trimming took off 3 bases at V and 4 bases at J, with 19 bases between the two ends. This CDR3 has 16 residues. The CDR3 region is CASSEGSYLYGYEQYF. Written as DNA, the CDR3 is TGTGCCAGCAGTGAGGGATCCTATCTCTACGGGTACGAGCAGTACTTC.

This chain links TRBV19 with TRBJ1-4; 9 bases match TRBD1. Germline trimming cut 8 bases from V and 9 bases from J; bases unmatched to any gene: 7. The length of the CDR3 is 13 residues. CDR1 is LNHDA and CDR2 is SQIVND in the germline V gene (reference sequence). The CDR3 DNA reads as TGTGCCAGTGGGACAGGGAGTCTTCAAAAACTGTTTTTT. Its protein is CASGTGSLQKLFF.

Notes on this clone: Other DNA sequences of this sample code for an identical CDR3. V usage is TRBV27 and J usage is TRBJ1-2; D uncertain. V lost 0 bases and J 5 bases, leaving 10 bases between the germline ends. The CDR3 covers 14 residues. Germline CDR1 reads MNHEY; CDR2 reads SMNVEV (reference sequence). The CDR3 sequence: CASSLSGRLYGYTF. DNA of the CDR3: TGTGCCAGCAGTTTATCCGGCAGGCTATATGGCTACACCTTC.

DNA for the CDR3: TGTGCCAGCAGCCAAGCGGTCACCCTCGGCTACAATGAGCAGTTCTTC. As protein: CASSQAVTLGYNEQFF. V is TRBV4-2 and J is TRBJ2-1; D not certain. Trimming took off 1 base at V and 3 bases at J, with 13 bases between the two ends. This CDR3 is built from 16 residues. Germline V gene data show CDR1 as LGHNA and CDR2 as YNFKEQ.

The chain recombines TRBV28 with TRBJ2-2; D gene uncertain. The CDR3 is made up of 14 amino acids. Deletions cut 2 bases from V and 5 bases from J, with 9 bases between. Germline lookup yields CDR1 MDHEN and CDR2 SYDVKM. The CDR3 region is CASSLRRETGELFF. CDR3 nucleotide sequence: TGTGCCAGCAGTTTAAGAAGGGAAACCGGGGAGCTGTTTTTT.

Here the CDR3 reads CASSLDRGGTYEQYF. CDR3 nucleotide sequence: TGTGCCAGCAGTTTAGACAGGGGGGGAACCTACGAGCAGTACTTC. The chain uses TRBV6-5 and TRBJ2-7, with TRBD1 matching over 9 bases. Germline V lookup: CDR1 MNHEY, CDR2 SVGAGI. V trimming: 4 bases; J trimming: 2 bases; junction bases outside the gene matches: 6. The CDR3 runs to 15 residues.

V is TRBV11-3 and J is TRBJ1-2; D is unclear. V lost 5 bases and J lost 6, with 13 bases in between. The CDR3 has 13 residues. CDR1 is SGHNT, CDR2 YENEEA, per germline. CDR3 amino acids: CASSLSGGDGYTF. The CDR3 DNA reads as TGTGCCAGCAGCCTCTCCGGAGGAGATGGCTACACCTTC.

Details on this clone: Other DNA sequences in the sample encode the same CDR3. This CDR3 reads CASSPLRGQETQYF. CDR3 sequence (DNA): TGTGCCAGCTCACCCCTCCGGGGGCAAGAGACCCAGTACTTC. This sequence joins TRBV18 and TRBJ2-5; weak D call: TRBD2 (6 bases). The CDR3 runs 14 residues. Germline CDR1 and CDR2: KGHSH and LQKENI. Trimming took off 3 bases at V and 2 bases at J, with 10 bases between the two ends.

The CDR3 bases are TGTGCCATCCTTAGCGGGAGCGGATCGAACACCGGGGAGCTGTTTTTT. Translation gives CAILSGSGSNTGELFF. The genes are TRBV2 and TRBJ2-2; 9 bases are shared with TRBD2. Trimming took 10 bases from V and 0 from J; bases not matched to a gene: 9. Germline CDR1 and CDR2: SNHLY and FYNNEI. CDR3 length: 16 residues.

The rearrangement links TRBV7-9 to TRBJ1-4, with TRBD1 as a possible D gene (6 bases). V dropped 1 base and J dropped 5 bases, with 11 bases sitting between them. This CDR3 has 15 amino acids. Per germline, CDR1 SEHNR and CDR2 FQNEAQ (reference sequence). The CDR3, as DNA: TGTGCCAGCAGCTTAGGGACAGCGAAAAATGAAAAACTGTTTTTT. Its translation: CASSLGTAKNEKLFF.

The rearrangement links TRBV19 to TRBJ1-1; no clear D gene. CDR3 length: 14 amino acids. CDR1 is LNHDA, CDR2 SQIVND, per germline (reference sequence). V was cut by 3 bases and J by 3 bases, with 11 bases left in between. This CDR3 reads CASSIWGTDTEAFF. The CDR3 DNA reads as TGTGCCAGTAGTATCTGGGGTACGGACACTGAAGCTTTCTTT.

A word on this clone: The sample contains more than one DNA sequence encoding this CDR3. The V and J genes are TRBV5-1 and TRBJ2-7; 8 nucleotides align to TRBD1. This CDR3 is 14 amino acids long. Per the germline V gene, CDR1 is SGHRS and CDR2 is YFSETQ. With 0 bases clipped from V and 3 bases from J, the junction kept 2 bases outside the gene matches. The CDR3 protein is CASSLAGQVYEQYF. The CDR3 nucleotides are TGCGCCAGCAGCTTGGCGGGACAGGTCTACGAGCAGTACTTC.

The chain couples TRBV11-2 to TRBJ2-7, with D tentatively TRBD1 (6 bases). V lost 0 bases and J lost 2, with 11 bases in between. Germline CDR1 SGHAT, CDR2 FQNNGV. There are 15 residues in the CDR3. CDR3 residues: CASSLERGFAYEQYF. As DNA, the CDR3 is TGTGCCAGCAGCTTAGAAAGGGGGTTTGCCTACGAGCAGTACTTC. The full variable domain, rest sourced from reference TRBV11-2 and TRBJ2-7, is EAGVAQSPRYKIIEKRQSVAFWCNPISGHATLYWYQQILGQGPKLLIQFQNNGVVDDSQLPKDRFSAERLKGVDSTLKIQPAKLEDSAVYLCASSLERGFAYEQYFGPGTRLTVT.

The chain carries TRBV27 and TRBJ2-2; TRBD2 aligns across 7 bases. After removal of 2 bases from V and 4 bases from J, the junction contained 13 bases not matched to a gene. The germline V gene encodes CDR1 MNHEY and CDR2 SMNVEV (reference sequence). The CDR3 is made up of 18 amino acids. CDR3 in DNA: TGTGCCAGCAGTTTAAATCCGGGACTAAGAGGGGCCACCGGGGAGCTGTTTTTT. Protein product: CASSLNPGLRGATGELFF.

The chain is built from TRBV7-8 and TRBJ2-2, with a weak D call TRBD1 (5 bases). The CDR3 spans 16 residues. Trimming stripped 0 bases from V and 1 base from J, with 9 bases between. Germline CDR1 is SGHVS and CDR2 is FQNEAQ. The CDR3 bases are TGTGCCAGCAGCTTAGCGCTAGACAGGAACACCGGGGAGCTGTTTTTT. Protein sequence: CASSLALDRNTGELFF.

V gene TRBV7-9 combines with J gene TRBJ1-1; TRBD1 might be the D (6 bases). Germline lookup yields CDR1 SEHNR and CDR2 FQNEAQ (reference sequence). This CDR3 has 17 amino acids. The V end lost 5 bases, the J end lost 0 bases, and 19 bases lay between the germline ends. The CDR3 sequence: CASSPQNRVRVNTEAFF. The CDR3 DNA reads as TGTGCCAGCAGCCCCCAAAACAGGGTTAGGGTGAACACTGAAGCTTTCTTT.

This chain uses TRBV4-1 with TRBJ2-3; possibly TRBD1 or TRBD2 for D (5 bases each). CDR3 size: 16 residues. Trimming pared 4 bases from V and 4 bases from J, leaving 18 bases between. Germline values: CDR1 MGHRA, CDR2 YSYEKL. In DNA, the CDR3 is TGCGCCAGCAGCCCCCGAGGGGCTATGTTTTCAGATACGCAGTATTTT. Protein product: CASSPRGAMFSDTQYF.

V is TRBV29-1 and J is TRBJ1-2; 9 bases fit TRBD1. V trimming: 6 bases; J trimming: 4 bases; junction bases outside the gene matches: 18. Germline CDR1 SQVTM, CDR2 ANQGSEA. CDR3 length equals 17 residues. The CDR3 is CSVLAADRGGLVYGYTF. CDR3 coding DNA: TGCAGCGTCCTAGCTGCGGACAGGGGCGGACTAGTCTATGGCTACACCTTC.

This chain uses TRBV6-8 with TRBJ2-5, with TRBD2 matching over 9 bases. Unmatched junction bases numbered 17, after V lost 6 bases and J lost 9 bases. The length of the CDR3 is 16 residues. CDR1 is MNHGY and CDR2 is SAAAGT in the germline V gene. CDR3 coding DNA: TGTGCCAGCAGCCCTAGTAGGCGGGAGGGTTCAGGGTCCCAGTACTTC. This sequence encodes CASSPSRREGSGSQYF.

CDR3 amino acids: CASSLTVGGPEAFF. The CDR3 DNA is TGTGCCAGCAGTTTGACCGTAGGTGGCCCTGAAGCTTTCTTT. The chain combines TRBV27 with TRBJ1-1; D not resolved. From germline, CDR1 is MNHEY and CDR2 SMNVEV (reference sequence). V lost 3 bases, J lost 6 bases, and 14 bases lay in between. This CDR3 is 14 amino acids long.

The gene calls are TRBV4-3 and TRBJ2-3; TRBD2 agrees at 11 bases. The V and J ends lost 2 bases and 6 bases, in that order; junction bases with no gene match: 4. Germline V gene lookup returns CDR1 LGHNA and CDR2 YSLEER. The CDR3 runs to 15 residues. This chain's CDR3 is CASSQTLAGVDTQYF. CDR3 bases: TGCGCCAGCAGCCAAACACTAGCGGGAGTGGATACGCAGTATTTT.